Listed below are T cell receptor beta chains from one sample, sequenced in a study of shared clonotypes between healthy human individuals. Profiling relied on immunoSEQ multiplex PCR, and the TCRdb table lists in-frame clones only, not all of them. Of some 2,100,000 clones listed, approximately 94% were seen once; the top ten hold roughly 0.13%. The sequenced material came from naive CD4+ T cells sorted from blood. The receptors derive from a man younger than 30 in good health. The CDR3 runs from the conserved cysteine through the conserved F or W. Each record gives: V gene, D gene, J gene, clone size, CDR3 DNA, CDR3 protein. A D gene is named only where the DNA matches it firmly. Only some rows state a clone size, as once, few, many or a class for expanded clones.

V gene: TRBV9; D gene: -; J gene: TRBJ1-3; clone size: once; CDR3 DNA: TGTGCCAGCAGCGTAGCGGAGGTTGTCTCTGGAAACACCATATATTTT; CDR3 protein: CASSVAEVVSGNTIYF
V gene: TRBV10-2; D gene: -; J gene: TRBJ1-1; clone size: -; CDR3 DNA: TGCGCCAGCGGACTGAACACTGAAGCTTTCTTT; CDR3 protein: CASGLNTEAFF
V gene: TRBV2; D gene: TRBD1; J gene: TRBJ1-5; clone size: -; CDR3 DNA: TGTGCCAGCAGCACCGGACAGGGCAATCAGCCCCAGCATTTT; CDR3 protein: CASSTGQGNQPQHF
V gene: TRBV6-6; D gene: -; J gene: TRBJ1-1; clone size: -; CDR3 DNA: TGTGCCAGCATGAGGGGACTGCATGACACTGAAGCTTTCTTT; CDR3 protein: CASMRGLHDTEAFF
V gene: TRBV19; D gene: TRBD1; J gene: TRBJ1-4; clone size: -; CDR3 DNA: TGTGCCACCACAGGGCAGGGGGTTGAAAAACTGTTTTTT; CDR3 protein: CATTGQGVEKLFF
V gene: TRBV6-5; D gene: -; J gene: TRBJ2-7; clone size: -; CDR3 DNA: TGTGCCAGCAGTTACGCCGTAAACTCCTACGAGCAGTACTTC; CDR3 protein: CASSYAVNSYEQYF
V gene: TRBV6-5; D gene: -; J gene: TRBJ2-3; clone size: -; CDR3 DNA: TGTGCCAGCAGCCGTCTGGGGCTCACCACAGATACGCAGTATTTT; CDR3 protein: CASSRLGLTTDTQYF
V gene: TRBV6-1; D gene: TRBD1; J gene: TRBJ1-5; clone size: -; CDR3 DNA: TGTGCCAGCAGTGCAACCGGAGGGGGCGGCAATCAGCCCCAGCATTTT; CDR3 protein: CASSATGGGGNQPQHF
V gene: TRBV7-9; D gene: -; J gene: TRBJ1-1; clone size: -; CDR3 DNA: TGTGCCAGCAGCCCCGAATCAAGTGAAGCTTTCTTT; CDR3 protein: CASSPESSEAFF
V gene: TRBV7-8; D gene: TRBD2; J gene: TRBJ2-1; clone size: -; CDR3 DNA: TGTGCCAGCAGCTTAGAGGGTAGCGGGGGCTCCTACAATGAGCAGTTCTTC; CDR3 protein: CASSLEGSGGSYNEQFF
V gene: TRBV7-9; D gene: TRBD2; J gene: TRBJ2-7; clone size: -; CDR3 DNA: TGTGCCAGCAGCTCCTATGCTAGCGGGGGATCCTACGAGCAGTACTTC; CDR3 protein: CASSSYASGGSYEQYF
V gene: TRBV18; D gene: -; J gene: TRBJ2-1; clone size: -; CDR3 DNA: TGTGCCAGCTCACCACCATCTAGTCATGGGAATGAGCAGTTCTTC; CDR3 protein: CASSPPSSHGNEQFF
V gene: TRBV9; D gene: -; J gene: TRBJ2-3; clone size: -; CDR3 DNA: TGTGCCAGCAGCGTCGACAGAAACACAGATACGCAGTATTTT; CDR3 protein: CASSVDRNTDTQYF
V gene: TRBV11-2; D gene: TRBD2; J gene: TRBJ2-7; clone size: -; CDR3 DNA: TGTGCCAGCAGCTTAGATCGGGTTGCGGGAGCTTACGAGCAGTACTTC; CDR3 protein: CASSLDRVAGAYEQYF
V gene: TRBV29-1; D gene: -; J gene: TRBJ2-5; clone size: -; CDR3 DNA: TGCAGCGTTGCGGCGGAGACCCAGTACTTC; CDR3 protein: CSVAAETQYF
V gene: TRBV27; D gene: -; J gene: TRBJ2-7; clone size: -; CDR3 DNA: TGTGCCAGCAGTTTATCGGGGGTCCTAGGCGAGCAGTACTTC; CDR3 protein: CASSLSGVLGEQYF
V gene: TRBV6-6; D gene: TRBD1; J gene: TRBJ1-5; clone size: -; CDR3 DNA: TGTGCCAGCAGTCAACAGGGGGCGGGTCAGCCCCAGCATTTT; CDR3 protein: CASSQQGAGQPQHF
V gene: TRBV23-1; D gene: TRBD2; J gene: TRBJ2-7; clone size: once; CDR3 DNA: TGCGCCACCTTGGTGCGAGCGGGAGGGTTGGGGGGCTCCTACGAGCAGTACTTC; CDR3 protein: CATLVRAGGLGGSYEQYF
V gene: TRBV7-2; D gene: -; J gene: TRBJ2-5; clone size: -; CDR3 DNA: TGTGCCAGCAGCTTAGATCCCCGACAGAAGAGAGTGGAGACCCAGTACTTC; CDR3 protein: CASSLDPRQKRVETQYF
V gene: TRBV7-2; D gene: TRBD2; J gene: TRBJ2-3; clone size: -; CDR3 DNA: TGTGCCAGCAGTCGGACTAGCGGGCCGCTCACAGATACGCAGTATTTT; CDR3 protein: CASSRTSGPLTDTQYF
V gene: TRBV5-1; D gene: -; J gene: TRBJ1-1; clone size: -; CDR3 DNA: TGCGCCAGCAGCTTGGCCAGAGGGCTGAACACTGAAGCTTTCTTT; CDR3 protein: CASSLARGLNTEAFF
V gene: TRBV21-1; D gene: -; J gene: TRBJ1-1; clone size: -; CDR3 DNA: TGTGCCAGCAGCAAAAAGGGGCGGCAGGCGAGGACTGAAGCTTTCTTT; CDR3 protein: CASSKKGRQARTEAFF
V gene: TRBV25-1; D gene: TRBD1; J gene: TRBJ2-2; clone size: -; CDR3 DNA: TGTGCCAGCAGTCCCACAGGGGGCACCGGGGAGCTGTTTTTT; CDR3 protein: CASSPTGGTGELFF
V gene: TRBV7-8; D gene: TRBD2; J gene: TRBJ2-7; clone size: -; CDR3 DNA: TGTGCCAGCAGCTTAGGAGCGGGGGGGCTTTACGAGCAGTACTTC; CDR3 protein: CASSLGAGGLYEQYF
V gene: TRBV5-4; D gene: -; J gene: TRBJ1-3; clone size: -; CDR3 DNA: TGTGCCAGCAGCACCGACAGAAACACCATATATTTT; CDR3 protein: CASSTDRNTIYF
V gene: TRBV27; D gene: -; J gene: TRBJ1-4; clone size: -; CDR3 DNA: TGTGCCAGCAGTTTCGCGACAGGATTAAATGAAAAACTGTTTTTT; CDR3 protein: CASSFATGLNEKLFF
V gene: TRBV10-3; D gene: TRBD1; J gene: TRBJ1-2; clone size: once; CDR3 DNA: TGTGCCATCAGCCCGACAGGGGTGGATGGCTACACCTTC; CDR3 protein: CAISPTGVDGYTF
V gene: TRBV6-1; D gene: TRBD2; J gene: TRBJ2-7; clone size: -; CDR3 DNA: TGTGCCAGCAGTGGGATCTGGGGGGCGGGAGGGACGTCCGAGCAGTACTTC; CDR3 protein: CASSGIWGAGGTSEQYF
V gene: TRBV30; D gene: -; J gene: TRBJ2-1; clone size: -; CDR3 DNA: TGTGCCTGGGCAGGGGCGACTTTACACAATGAGCAGTTCTTC; CDR3 protein: CAWAGATLHNEQFF
V gene: TRBV28; D gene: -; J gene: TRBJ2-2; clone size: -; CDR3 DNA: TGTGCCAGCGGGGGGGCTAAAACCGGGGAGCTGTTTTTT; CDR3 protein: CASGGAKTGELFF
V gene: TRBV30; D gene: TRBD1; J gene: TRBJ2-3; clone size: once; CDR3 DNA: TGTGCCTGGAGTGGGGGACAGTACACAGATACGCAGTATTTT; CDR3 protein: CAWSGGQYTDTQYF
V gene: TRBV7-9; D gene: -; J gene: TRBJ2-5; clone size: -; CDR3 DNA: TGTGCCAGCAGTGGGATGGAGGGAAGGACCCAGTACTTC; CDR3 protein: CASSGMEGRTQYF
V gene: TRBV6-1; D gene: TRBD1; J gene: TRBJ2-7; clone size: once; CDR3 DNA: TGTGCCAGCAGTGAGCAAACAGGGGGAACCGAGCAGTACTTC; CDR3 protein: CASSEQTGGTEQYF
V gene: TRBV29-1; D gene: TRBD1; J gene: TRBJ2-3; clone size: -; CDR3 DNA: TGCAGCGTTATAACGGACAGGGGGCAGGTGGATACGCAGTATTTT; CDR3 protein: CSVITDRGQVDTQYF
V gene: TRBV6-1; D gene: TRBD1; J gene: TRBJ1-1; clone size: once; CDR3 DNA: TGTGCCAGCAGTGGACAGGGGGGCAACACTGAAGCTTTCTTT; CDR3 protein: CASSGQGGNTEAFF
V gene: TRBV7-3; D gene: -; J gene: TRBJ2-7; clone size: -; CDR3 DNA: TGTGCCAGCAGCGTTGCCGGGCTAGAAGTCTACGAGCAGTACTTC; CDR3 protein: CASSVAGLEVYEQYF
V gene: TRBV10-2; D gene: TRBD2; J gene: TRBJ2-1; clone size: -; CDR3 DNA: TGCGCCAGCTGTTTAGCGGGGGGCAATGAGCAGTTCTTC; CDR3 protein: CASCLAGGNEQFF
V gene: TRBV7-2; D gene: TRBD2; J gene: TRBJ2-5; clone size: -; CDR3 DNA: TGTGCCAGCAGCTCCTGGACTAGCGGGGGAGAGACCCAGTACTTC; CDR3 protein: CASSSWTSGGETQYF
V gene: TRBV28; D gene: -; J gene: TRBJ1-2; clone size: -; CDR3 DNA: TGTGCCAGCGGTACAGGCGTTCTAGGCTACACCTTC; CDR3 protein: CASGTGVLGYTF
V gene: TRBV5-1; D gene: TRBD1; J gene: TRBJ2-5; clone size: -; CDR3 DNA: TGCGCCAGCAGCCCGGACAGGGGAGGCGAGACCCAGTACTTC; CDR3 protein: CASSPDRGGETQYF
V gene: TRBV18; D gene: -; J gene: TRBJ2-1; clone size: -; CDR3 DNA: TGTGCCAGCTCACCCCGTTTACAGGGCTACTACAATGAGCAGTTCTTC; CDR3 protein: CASSPRLQGYYNEQFF
V gene: TRBV27; D gene: TRBD2; J gene: TRBJ2-2; clone size: -; CDR3 DNA: TGTGCCAGCAGTTTCTCTAGCGGGAGGGGCACCGGGGAGCTGTTTTTT; CDR3 protein: CASSFSSGRGTGELFF
V gene: TRBV5-1; D gene: -; J gene: TRBJ2-4; clone size: -; CDR3 DNA: TGCGCCAGCAGCAGTACCCGGACCGTAGCCAAAAACATTCAGTACTTC; CDR3 protein: CASSSTRTVAKNIQYF
V gene: TRBV5-1; D gene: -; J gene: TRBJ1-6; clone size: -; CDR3 DNA: TGCGCCAGCAGCTTGGTGGGGGGAAATTCACCCCTCCACTTT; CDR3 protein: CASSLVGGNSPLHF
V gene: TRBV11-2; D gene: -; J gene: TRBJ1-2; clone size: -; CDR3 DNA: TGTGCCAGCAGCTCGACGGGCAAACAGGGTGCGGGCTACACCTTC; CDR3 protein: CASSSTGKQGAGYTF
V gene: TRBV5-1; D gene: -; J gene: TRBJ2-2; clone size: -; CDR3 DNA: TGCGCCAGCAGCAGTGTCCAGGCAAACACCGGGGAGCTGTTTTTT; CDR3 protein: CASSSVQANTGELFF
V gene: TRBV9; D gene: TRBD1; J gene: TRBJ2-3; clone size: -; CDR3 DNA: TGTGCCAGCAGCGGAGGGGGCGCATCAACAGATACGCAGTATTTT; CDR3 protein: CASSGGGASTDTQYF
V gene: TRBV18; D gene: TRBD1; J gene: TRBJ1-1; clone size: -; CDR3 DNA: TGTGCCAGCTCACCAAGGACAGGGCGGGAGGACACTGAAGCTTTCTTT; CDR3 protein: CASSPRTGREDTEAFF
V gene: TRBV5-5; D gene: TRBD2; J gene: TRBJ2-3; clone size: -; CDR3 DNA: TGTGCCAGCAGCTTGGCCAGCGGGGGTTTCACAGATACGCAGTATTTT; CDR3 protein: CASSLASGGFTDTQYF
V gene: TRBV19; D gene: -; J gene: TRBJ2-7; clone size: -; CDR3 DNA: TGTGCCAGTAGTCAGAAGGCGGGCGAGCAGTACTTC; CDR3 protein: CASSQKAGEQYF
V gene: TRBV5-4; D gene: -; J gene: TRBJ1-4; clone size: few; CDR3 DNA: TGTGCCAGCAAGGGCTCGGGTGAAAAACTGTTTTTT; CDR3 protein: CASKGSGEKLFF
V gene: TRBV10-3; D gene: -; J gene: TRBJ2-7; clone size: -; CDR3 DNA: TGTGCCATCAGTCGGGACAACTACGAGCAGTACTTC; CDR3 protein: CAISRDNYEQYF
V gene: TRBV6-5; D gene: -; J gene: TRBJ2-2; clone size: -; CDR3 DNA: TGTGCCAGCAGTTACAAAGAAGGAATCGGGGAGCTGTTTTTT; CDR3 protein: CASSYKEGIGELFF
V gene: TRBV11-2; D gene: -; J gene: TRBJ2-2; clone size: -; CDR3 DNA: TGTGCCAGCCGCCAACTCGGGGAGCTGTTTTTT; CDR3 protein: CASRQLGELFF
V gene: TRBV5-1; D gene: TRBD1; J gene: TRBJ1-6; clone size: -; CDR3 DNA: TGCGCCAGCAGCCCTAGGGGGACAGCCATCAGCTCCTATAATTCACCCCTCCACTTT; CDR3 protein: CASSPRGTAISSYNSPLHF
V gene: TRBV19; D gene: -; J gene: TRBJ2-3; clone size: -; CDR3 DNA: TGTGCCACTAAAAGATCTCCTACCTCCACAGATACGCAGTATTTT; CDR3 protein: CATKRSPTSTDTQYF
V gene: TRBV5-4; D gene: -; J gene: TRBJ2-7; clone size: -; CDR3 DNA: TGTGCCAGCAGCTTGGCCCGCGGTGGGAGCCACGAGCAGTACTTC; CDR3 protein: CASSLARGGSHEQYF